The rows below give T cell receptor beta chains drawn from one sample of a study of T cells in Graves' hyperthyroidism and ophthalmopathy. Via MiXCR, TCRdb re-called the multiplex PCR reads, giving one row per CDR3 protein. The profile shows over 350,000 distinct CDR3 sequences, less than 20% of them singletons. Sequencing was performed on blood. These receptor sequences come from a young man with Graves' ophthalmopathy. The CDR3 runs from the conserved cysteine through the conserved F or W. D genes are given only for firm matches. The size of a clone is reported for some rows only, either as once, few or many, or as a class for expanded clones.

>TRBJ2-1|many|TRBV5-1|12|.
TGCGCCAGCAGCTTGGGTAAGAATGAGCAGTTCTTC
CASSLGKNEQFF
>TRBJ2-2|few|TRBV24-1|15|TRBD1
TGTGCCACCAGTGACTCCGGGACAGTGACCGGGGAGCTGTTTTTT
CATSDSGTVTGELFF
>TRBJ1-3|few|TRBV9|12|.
TGTGCCAGCAGCGCCGCGGGAAGCACCATATATTTT
CASSAAGSTIYF
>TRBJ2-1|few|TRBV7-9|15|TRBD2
TGTGCCAGCAGCTGGGCTAGCGGGGGGCGGGGTGAGCAGTTCTTC
CASSWASGGRGEQFF
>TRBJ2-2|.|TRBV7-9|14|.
TGTGCCAGCAGCTTCTCGGGTAGCACCGGGGAGCTGTTTTTT
CASSFSGSTGELFF
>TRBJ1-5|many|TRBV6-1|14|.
TGTGCCAGCCACGATGGGGCGCCCGATCAGCCCCAGCATTTT
CASHDGAPDQPQHF
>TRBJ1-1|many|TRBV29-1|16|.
TGCAGCGTCGCAGACAGTTCCCTGATCATGAACACTGAAGCTTTCTTT
CSVADSSLIMNTEAFF
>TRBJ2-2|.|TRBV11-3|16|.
TGTGCCAGCAGCTTAGATCTGGCAGGGGGGACCGGGGAGCTGTTTTTT
CASSLDLAGGTGELFF
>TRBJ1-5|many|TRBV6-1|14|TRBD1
TGTGCCAGCAGTTCAAGGACAGGGTTACAGCCCCAGCATTTT
CASSSRTGLQPQHF
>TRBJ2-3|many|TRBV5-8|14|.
TGTGCCAGCAGCCAAGACTGGTCCACAGATACGCAGTATTTT
CASSQDWSTDTQYF
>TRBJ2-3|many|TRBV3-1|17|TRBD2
TGTGCCAGCAGCCAATACCCTTGGGGGGGGTACACAGATACGCAGTATTTT
CASSQYPWGGYTDTQYF
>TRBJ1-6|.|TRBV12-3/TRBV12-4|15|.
TGTGCCAGCAGTTTACGGGGATTAGGCAATTCACCCCTCCACTTT
CASSLRGLGNSPLHF
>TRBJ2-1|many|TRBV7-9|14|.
TGTGCCAGCAGCTTATCTCAGGGGAACAATGAGCAGTTCTTC
CASSLSQGNNEQFF
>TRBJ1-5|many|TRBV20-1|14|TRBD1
TGCAGTGCTTCGGACAGGGCGATGAATCAGCCCCAGCATTTT
CSASDRAMNQPQHF
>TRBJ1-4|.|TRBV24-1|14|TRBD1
TGTGCCACCAGTGCGGACAGGGGTAGCGGGAAACTGTTTTTT
CATSADRGSGKLFF
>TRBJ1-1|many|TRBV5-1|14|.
TGCGCCAGCAGCTCGGGGGCCCTGAACACTGAAGCTTTCTTT
CASSSGALNTEAFF
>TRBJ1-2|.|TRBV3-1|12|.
TGTGCCAGCAGCCAAGAGAGGGTTGGCTACACCTTC
CASSQERVGYTF
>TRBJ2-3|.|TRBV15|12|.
TGTGCCACCAGTCGTGGGACAGATACGCAGTATTTT
CATSRGTDTQYF
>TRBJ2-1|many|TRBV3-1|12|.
TGTGCCAGCAGCCAACTGTTCCGTGAGCAGTTCTTC
CASSQLFREQFF
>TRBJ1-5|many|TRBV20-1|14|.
TGCAGTGCTAGGACAGGTACAAGCAATCAGCCCCAGCATTTT
CSARTGTSNQPQHF
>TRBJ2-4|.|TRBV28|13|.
TGTGCCAGCAGTTTATTCCCAGAAAACATTCAGTACTTC
CASSLFPENIQYF
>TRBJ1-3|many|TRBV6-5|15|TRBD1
TGTGCCAGCAGTCCCCTATGGCAGGGGGCCGACACCATATATTTT
CASSPLWQGADTIYF
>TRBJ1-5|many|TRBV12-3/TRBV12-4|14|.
TGTGCCAGCAGCCCTCTATATAGCAATCAGCCCCAGCATTTT
CASSPLYSNQPQHF
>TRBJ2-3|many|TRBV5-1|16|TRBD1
TGCGCCAGCAGCTTGGGAGGACAGGGGGCCTCAGATACGCAGTATTTT
CASSLGGQGASDTQYF
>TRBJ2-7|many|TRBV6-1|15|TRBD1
TGTGCCAGCAGACCTCCGGGACAGGGCTCCTACGAGCAGTACTTC
CASRPPGQGSYEQYF
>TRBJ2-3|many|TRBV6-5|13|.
TGTGCCAGCAGTTACGGAGTCGCAGATACGCAGTATTTT
CASSYGVADTQYF
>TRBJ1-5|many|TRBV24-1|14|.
TGTGCCACCAGGGACTGGGGGGGCAATCAGCCCCAGCATTTT
CATRDWGGNQPQHF
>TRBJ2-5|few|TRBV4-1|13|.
TGCGCCAGCAGCATGACTAGGGGAGAGACCCAGTACTTC
CASSMTRGETQYF
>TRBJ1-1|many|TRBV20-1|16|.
TGCAGTGCTAGAGATGTCGGGGGCTACCCGAACACTGAAGCTTTCTTT
CSARDVGGYPNTEAFF
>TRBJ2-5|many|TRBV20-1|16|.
TGCAGTGCTAGACCCTATCCGCCGGGGGGCGGGGAGACCCAGTACTTC
CSARPYPPGGGETQYF
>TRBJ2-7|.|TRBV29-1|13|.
TGCAGCGTTTCCCGGGACTCTTCTTACGAGCAGTACTTC
CSVSRDSSYEQYF
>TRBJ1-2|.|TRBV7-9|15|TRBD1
TGTGCCAGCAGCGCATCGATACAGGGGAACTATGGCTACACCTTC
CASSASIQGNYGYTF
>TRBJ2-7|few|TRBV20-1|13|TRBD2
TGCAGTGCTAGAGCCAGCGGGAAGTACGAGCAGTACTTC
CSARASGKYEQYF
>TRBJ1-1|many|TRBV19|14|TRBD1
TGTGCCAGTAGTACCGACAGGGTGAACACTGAAGCTTTCTTT
CASSTDRVNTEAFF
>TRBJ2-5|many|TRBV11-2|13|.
TGTGACAGCAGCTTAGGAATTCAAGAGACCCAGTACTTC
CDSSLGIQETQYF
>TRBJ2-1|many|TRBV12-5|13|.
TGTGCTAGTGGCCGAAGGGACTTCAATGAGCAGTTCTTC
CASGRRDFNEQFF
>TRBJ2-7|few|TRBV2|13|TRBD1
TGTGCCAGCCCCGGGACAGGGTCCTACGAGCAGTACTTC
CASPGTGSYEQYF
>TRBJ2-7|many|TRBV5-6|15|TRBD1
TGCGCCAGCAGCTCATCCGGGACAGGGACGTACGAGCAGTACTTC
CASSSSGTGTYEQYF
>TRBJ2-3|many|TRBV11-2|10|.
TGCTCTACCGCCGGGCTTACGCAGTATTTT
CSTAGLTQYF
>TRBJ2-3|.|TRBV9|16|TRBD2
TGTGCCAGCAGCGTAGAGGCTAGCGGGGGCACAGATACGCAGTATTTT
CASSVEASGGTDTQYF
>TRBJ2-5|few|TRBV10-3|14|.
TGTGCCATCAGTGCTTTAGGATACCAAGAGACCCAGTACTTC
CAISALGYQETQYF
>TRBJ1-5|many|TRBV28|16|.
TGTGCCAGCAGTTTAATACAGGGCAATAGCAATCAGCCCCAGCATTTT
CASSLIQGNSNQPQHF
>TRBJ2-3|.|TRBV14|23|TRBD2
TGTGCCAGCAGCCAAGAGGTGGAGTATGGATTGCGGGGGAACAGAAGGAACACAGATACGCAGTATTTT
CASSQEVEYGLRGNRRNTDTQYF
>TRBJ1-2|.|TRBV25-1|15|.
TGTGCCAGCAGTGGCGAAAACCCAGGGACTCGTGGCTACACCTTC
CASSGENPGTRGYTF
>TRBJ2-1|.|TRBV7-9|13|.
TGTGCCAGCAGCTTAGCGGGACGGTATGAGCAGTTCTTC
CASSLAGRYEQFF
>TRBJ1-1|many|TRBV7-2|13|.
TGTGCCAGCAGCTTAAGAAGGGACTCTGAAGCTTTCTTT
CASSLRRDSEAFF
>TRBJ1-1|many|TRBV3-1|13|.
TGTGCCAGCAGCCAGTTGGGGGATGTTGAAGCTTTCTTT
CASSQLGDVEAFF
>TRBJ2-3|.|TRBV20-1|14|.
TGCAGTGCTCCTCCGGGACTTCCCCTAGATACGCAGTATTTT
CSAPPGLPLDTQYF
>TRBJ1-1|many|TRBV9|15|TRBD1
TGTGCCAGCAGCGTAGGACAGGGGGTAACCACTGAAGCTTTCTTT
CASSVGQGVTTEAFF
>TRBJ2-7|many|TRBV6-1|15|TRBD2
TGTGCCAGCAGTGACCTAGCGGGGGGGAACTACGAGCAGTACTTC
CASSDLAGGNYEQYF
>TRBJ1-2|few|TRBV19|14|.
TGTGCCAGTAGTATAGTCGCGACGTTCTATGGCTACACCTTC
CASSIVATFYGYTF
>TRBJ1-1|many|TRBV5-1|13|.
TGCGCCAGCAGCTTTTACAGGAACACTGAAGCTTTCTTT
CASSFYRNTEAFF
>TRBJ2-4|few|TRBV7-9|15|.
TGTGCCAGCAGCTTAAGTGCGGGCGGTGGGAACATTCAGTACTTC
CASSLSAGGGNIQYF
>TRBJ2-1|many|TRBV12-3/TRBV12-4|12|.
TGTGCCAGCAGTTTGGCCGTAAATGAGCAGTTCTTC
CASSLAVNEQFF
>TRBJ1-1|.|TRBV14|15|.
TGTGCCAGCAGCCGTGTGGGCCAGAAGAACACTGAAGCTTTCTTT
CASSRVGQKNTEAFF